The 15 T cell receptor beta chains reported below all come from one sample, sequenced in a study of blood T cell repertoires in COVID-19. Sequencing was performed with immunoSEQ multiplex PCR; in TCRdb, only in-frame clones are kept and a portion is missing. The sample yields around 150,000 clones, around 84% seen once. Sequencing used peripheral blood. These receptor sequences come from a woman aged 80 or over with acute or convalescent COVID-19.

This clone was observed a single time. V and J are TRBV10-2 and TRBJ1-2; TRBD1 is a possible D gene (6 bases). V was cut by 6 bases and J by 2 bases, with 10 bases left in between. From germline, CDR1 is WSHSY and CDR2 SAAADI. The CDR3 is made up of 13 amino acids. The CDR3 here is CASSHGQNYGYTF. CDR3 coding DNA: TGCGCCAGCAGCCATGGACAGAACTATGGCTACACCTTC.

V usage is TRBV7-2 and J usage is TRBJ2-1; 7 nucleotides agree with TRBD1. Germline V gives CDR1 SGHTA, CDR2 FQGNSA. V lost 5 bases and J lost 9; bases outside the gene matches: 13. The CDR3 has 15 amino acids. The CDR3, as DNA: TGTGCCAGCAGCCCGGACAGGAGATGGGATGGTGAGCAGTTCTTC. It translates to CASSPDRRWDGEQFF.

This clone occurred a few times. This chain uses TRBV21-1 with TRBJ2-7; whether TRBD1, the table's D call, matches the DNA was not checked. TRBV21-1 is labeled a pseudogene. CDR3 length equals 13 residues. The CDR3 coding sequence is TGTGCCACTCCGGGACAGGGGGATCGCGAGCAGTACTTC. This sequence encodes CATPGQGDREQYF.

J is TRBJ1-1 and V is TRBV19, with a tentative D call TRBD1 (6 bases). CDR1 and CDR2 (germline): LNHDA, SQIVND (reference sequence). The CDR3 spans 13 residues. V gave up 6 bases and J gave up 5 bases, with 13 bases separating them. The CDR3 sequence is CASRYRVRTEAFF. The CDR3, as DNA: TGTGCCAGTAGATACAGGGTGAGGACTGAAGCTTTCTTT.

This chain links TRBV6-5 with TRBJ2-4, with D possibly TRBD2 on 6 matching bases. Germline CDR1 MNHEY, CDR2 SVGAGI. The V end was cut by 6 bases, the J end by 5 bases, with 14 bases between. CDR3 length: 14 amino acids. The CDR3 reads CASRTGLAENIQYF. CDR3 DNA sequence: TGTGCCAGCAGAACGGGACTCGCTGAAAACATTCAGTACTTC.

This chain joins TRBV28 and TRBJ1-6; the D is unclear. Trimming took 6 bases from V and 6 from J, leaving 12 bases between them. The CDR3 covers 14 residues. Germline CDR1 and CDR2: MDHEN and SYDVKM. CDR3 nucleotide sequence: TGTGCCAGCAGACTCTCGACGGGTAATTCACCCCTCCACTTT. This gives the protein CASRLSTGNSPLHF.

The chain employs TRBV5-1 and TRBJ1-1; 10 bases align to TRBD1. The V segment lost 2 bases and the J segment 7 bases; nucleotides outside the gene matches: 2. This CDR3 region has 13 residues. Per germline, CDR1 SGHRS and CDR2 YFSETQ. DNA for the CDR3: TGCGCCAGCAGCTTTAGGACAGGGGGTGAAGCTTTCTTT. This gives the protein CASSFRTGGEAFF.

This chain links TRBV6-5 with TRBJ2-2, with 9 nucleotides matching TRBD1. V lost 4 bases, J lost 4 bases, and 7 bases stayed unmatched. Germline CDR1 is MNHEY and CDR2 is SVGAGI. There are 16 residues in the CDR3. The CDR3 protein is CASSFSGTGRTGELFF. The CDR3 DNA follows: TGTGCCAGCAGTTTTTCCGGGACAGGGCGCACCGGGGAGCTGTTTTTT.

This chain connects TRBV6-1 to TRBJ2-7, with D perhaps TRBD1 (5 bases). V lost 2 bases, J lost 4 bases, and 18 bases lay in between. CDR1 MNHNS and CDR2 SASEGT come from the germline V gene. The CDR3 totals 16 residues. For the CDR3, the DNA is TGTGCCAGCAGTGAAATTTGGTTCAGGGTACAGTACGAGCAGTACTTC. Its translation: CASSEIWFRVQYEQYF.

This chain joins TRBV2 and TRBJ2-7; a possible D gene is TRBD2 (5 bases). CDR3 length: 14 amino acids. The ends were cut back, 8 bases at V and 3 bases at J, with 17 bases in the middle. From germline, CDR1 is SNHLY and CDR2 FYNNEI. The CDR3 DNA reads as TGTGCCAGCTTAGACACCGGACTCTTCTACGAGCAGTACTTC. Amino acids: CASLDTGLFYEQYF.

The rearrangement links TRBV27 to TRBJ2-1, with 8 bases identical to TRBD1. Germline V gives CDR1 MNHEY, CDR2 SMNVEV (reference sequence). The CDR3 is 15 residues long. Trimming at V came to 4 bases and at J to 8 bases, leaving 10 bases not matched to a gene. This CDR3 is CASSSTSPQGDEQFF. The CDR3, as DNA: TGTGCCAGCAGTTCTACTTCTCCACAGGGGGATGAGCAGTTCTTC.

The chain joins TRBV13 to TRBJ2-1; D uncertain. The V gene lost 5 bases and the J gene lost 8 bases, with 13 bases spanning the gap. Germline V gene data show CDR1 as PRHDT and CDR2 as FYEKMQ (reference sequence). This CDR3 spans 13 amino acids. The DNA of the CDR3 is TGTGCCAGCAGCAAGACCAGCCGGGATGAGCAGTTCTTC. The encoded protein is CASSKTSRDEQFF.

The chain couples TRBV7-9 to TRBJ2-1; tentatively, D is TRBD2 (5 bases). Trimming cost V 4 bases and J 0 bases, with 13 bases left between them. Germline lookup yields CDR1 SEHNR and CDR2 FQNEAQ (reference sequence). There are 16 residues in the CDR3. DNA of the CDR3: TGTGCCAGCAGCTACCCGAGGGAGAGCTCCTACAATGAGCAGTTCTTC. It specifies CASSYPRESSYNEQFF.

The rearrangement links TRBV9 to TRBJ1-2; D ambiguous. The CDR3 is 14 amino acids. V gave up 0 bases and J gave up 3 bases, with 9 bases separating them. Per the germline V gene, CDR1 is SGDLS and CDR2 is YYNGEE. The DNA for the CDR3 is TGTGCCAGCAGCGTAGACGGGGAACACTATGGCTACACCTTC. Protein sequence: CASSVDGEHYGYTF.

V and J are TRBV4-1 and TRBJ1-4; D might be TRBD1 (5 bases). There are 16 residues in the CDR3. CDR1 is MGHRA, CDR2 YSYEKL, per germline. Deletions cut 0 bases from V and 10 bases from J, with 18 bases between. This CDR3 reads CASSQDEGLQRGKLFF. The CDR3 nucleotides read TGCGCCAGCAGCCAAGATGAGGGACTTCAGAGGGGAAAACTGTTTTTT.